This TCR beta chain was documented in a study of blood T cell repertoires in COVID-19. The study recruited people aged about 18 to 95 years across under 25 US areas. Participants' reported clinical history set cohort assignment. Germline assignment: CDR1 LNHNV and CDR2 YYDKDF (reference sequence). V lost 0 bases and J lost 5, with 11 bases in between. The length of the CDR3 is 14 residues. Authors' analysis steps: Amplification with reference gene primers provided the estimates of nucleated cell counts. Clones were read by immunoSEQ multiplex PCR, and TCRdb kept only the in-frame ones, dropping some. That table is the source of V, J and clone size, and D and trimming were worked out from the DNA. The sample contains about 390,000 clones, about 86% of which appear only once.

The sequenced sample consisted of PBMCs or T cells enriched from blood (not recorded which). This TCR came from a woman in her 50s who had recovered from COVID-19. V and J are TRBV15 and TRBJ2-7; D not resolved. CDR3 in amino acids: CATSRESLAHEQYF. In DNA form, the CDR3 reads TGTGCCACCAGCAGAGAGAGTTTAGCCCACGAGCAGTACTTC.